Sequencing of this T cell receptor (beta chain) was carried out in a study of monozygotic twins with inflammatory bowel disease. TCRdb re-called the 5' RACE reads, yielding one record per CDR3 amino acid sequence without DNA. This sample's clone table lists some 89,000 distinct CDR3 sequences. Study outcomes and limitations: In patient repertoires, differing immunosuppressive treatments may have added some variability.

Germline V gene data show CDR1 as SGHAT and CDR2 as FQNNGV. The CDR3 contains 19 residues. Staff drew a roughly 2.5 ml blood sample from each donor. Total RNA isolation used whole blood (no T cell sorting was performed). Notes on this clonotype: The antigen is unknown.

The sequenced material came from blood. V gene TRBV11-2 combines with J gene TRBJ2-3; TCRdb picks TRBD2, but there is no DNA to check that call. This receptor was taken from a human donor with ulcerative colitis or Crohn's disease, or a healthy co-twin of an affected twin (not recorded which). This CDR3 is CASSSSPLFSGRNGDTQYF.